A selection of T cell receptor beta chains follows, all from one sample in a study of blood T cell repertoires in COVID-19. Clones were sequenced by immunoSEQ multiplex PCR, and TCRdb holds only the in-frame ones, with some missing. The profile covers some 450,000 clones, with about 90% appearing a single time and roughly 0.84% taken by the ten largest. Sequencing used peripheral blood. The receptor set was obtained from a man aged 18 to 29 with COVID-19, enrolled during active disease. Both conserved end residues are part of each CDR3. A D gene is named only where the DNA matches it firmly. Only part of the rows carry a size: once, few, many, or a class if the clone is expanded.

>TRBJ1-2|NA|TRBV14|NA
CASSQTAAAQGSYGYTF
TGTGCCAGCAGCCAAACGGCGGCTGCTCAGGGATCCTATGGCTACACCTTC
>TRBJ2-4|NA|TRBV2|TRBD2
CASSSGLADSLQYF
TGTGCCAGCAGCTCCGGACTAGCGGATAGCCTTCAGTACTTC
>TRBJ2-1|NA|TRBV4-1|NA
CASSPRTTTNEQFF
TGCGCCAGCAGCCCCCGGACTACGACCAATGAGCAGTTCTTC
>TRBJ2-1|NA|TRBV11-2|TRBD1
CASSFDRGTYNEQFF
TGTGCCAGCAGCTTTGACAGGGGAACTTACAATGAGCAGTTCTTC
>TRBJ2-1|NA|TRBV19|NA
CASSISGPGQFF
TGTGCCAGTAGTATAAGTGGGCCCGGGCAGTTCTTC
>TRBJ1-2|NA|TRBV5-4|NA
CASTTAMGGGYGYTF
TGTGCCAGCACCACTGCAATGGGGGGGGGCTATGGCTACACCTTC
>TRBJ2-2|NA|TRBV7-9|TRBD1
CASSRDRGRLGGELFF
TGTGCCAGCAGTCGGGACAGGGGGCGATTGGGCGGGGAGCTGTTTTTT
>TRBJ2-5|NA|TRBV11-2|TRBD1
CASSPRTGGEETQYF
TGTGCCAGCAGCCCCCGGACAGGGGGCGAAGAGACCCAGTACTTC
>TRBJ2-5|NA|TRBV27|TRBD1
CASSSGTGSFGETQYF
TGTGCCAGCAGTTCCGGGACAGGGAGTTTCGGAGAGACCCAGTACTTC
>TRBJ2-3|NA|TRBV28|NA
CASHGGGLDTQYF
TGTGCCAGCCACGGCGGGGGCTTAGATACGCAGTATTTT
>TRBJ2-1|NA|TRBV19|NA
CASRIRGSSYNEQFF
TGTGCCAGTAGGATAAGGGGGAGCTCCTACAATGAGCAGTTCTTC
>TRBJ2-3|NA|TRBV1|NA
CTSSPEPTRVKDTQYF
TGCACCAGCAGCCCAGAACCGACCAGGGTGAAAGATACGCAGTATTTT
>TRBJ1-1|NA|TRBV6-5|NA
CASNRQDRDTEAFF
TGTGCCAGCAACCGACAGGATCGGGACACTGAAGCTTTCTTT
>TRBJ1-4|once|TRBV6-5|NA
CASSHGSNNEKLFF
TGTGCCAGCAGTCATGGGAGTAATAATGAAAAACTGTTTTTT
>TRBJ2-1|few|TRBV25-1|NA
CASSEGRTETSYNEQFF
TGTGCCAGCAGTGAAGGTAGGACAGAGACCTCCTACAATGAGCAGTTCTTC
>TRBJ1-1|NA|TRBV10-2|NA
CASSESTGENTEAFF
TGCGCCAGCAGTGAGTCGACGGGAGAGAACACTGAAGCTTTCTTT
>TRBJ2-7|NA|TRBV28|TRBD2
CASSRRTSGKTHEQYF
TGTGCCAGCAGTCGTCGGACTAGCGGGAAGACCCACGAGCAGTACTTC
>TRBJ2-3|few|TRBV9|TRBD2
CASSVVAGETDTQYF
TGTGCCAGCAGCGTAGTGGCGGGAGAGACAGATACGCAGTATTTT
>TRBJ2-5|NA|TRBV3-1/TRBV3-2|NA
CASSQLSGSGKETQYF
TGTGCCAGCAGCCAGCTCTCCGGGTCTGGAAAAGAGACCCAGTACTTC
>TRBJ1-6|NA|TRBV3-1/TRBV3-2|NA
CASSQQQNNSPLHF
TGTGCCAGCAGCCAGCAACAAAATAATTCACCCCTCCACTTT
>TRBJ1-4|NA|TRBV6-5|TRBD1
CASYNRGLNEKLFF
TGTGCCAGCTACAACAGGGGGTTAAATGAAAAACTGTTTTTT
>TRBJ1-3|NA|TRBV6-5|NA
CATTGEPGNTIYF
TGTGCCACCACCGGGGAACCTGGAAACACCATATATTTT
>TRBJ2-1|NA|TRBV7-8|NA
CASSPPGREQFF
TGTGCCAGCAGCCCACCGGGGAGGGAGCAGTTCTTC
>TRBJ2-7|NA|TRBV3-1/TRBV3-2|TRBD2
CASSQRLAGADEQYF
TGTGCCAGCAGCCAACGGCTAGCGGGAGCCGACGAGCAGTACTTC
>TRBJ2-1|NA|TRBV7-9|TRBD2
CASSYQTSGRAGWNNEQFF
TGTGCCAGCAGCTACCAAACTAGCGGGAGGGCCGGGTGGAACAATGAGCAGTTCTTC
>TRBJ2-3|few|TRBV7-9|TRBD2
CASSLAQAGARTDTQYF
TGTGCCAGCAGCTTAGCGCAAGCGGGAGCCCGCACAGATACGCAGTATTTT
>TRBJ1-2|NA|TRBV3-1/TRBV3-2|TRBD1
CASRNRDRANYGYTF
TGTGCCAGCAGGAACCGGGACAGGGCTAACTATGGCTACACCTTC
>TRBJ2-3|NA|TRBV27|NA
CASSLAGTDTQYF
TGTGCCAGCAGTTTAGCGGGCACAGATACGCAGTATTTT
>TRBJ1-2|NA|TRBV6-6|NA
CASSYWVSGYGYTF
TGTGCCAGCAGTTACTGGGTGTCGGGCTATGGCTACACCTTC
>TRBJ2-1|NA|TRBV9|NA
CASSVVGGGNEQFF
TGTGCCAGCAGCGTAGTGGGAGGGGGCAATGAGCAGTTCTTC
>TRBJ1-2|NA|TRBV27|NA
CASSLSAALNYGYTF
TGTGCCAGCAGTTTATCAGCTGCCCTAAACTATGGCTACACCTTC
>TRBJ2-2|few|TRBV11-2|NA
CASSEGGELFF
TGTGCCAGCAGCGAGGGCGGGGAGCTGTTTTTT
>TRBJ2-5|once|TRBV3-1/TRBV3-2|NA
CASSQGVGAGSQETQYF
TGTGCCAGCAGCCAAGGAGTAGGGGCAGGGTCCCAAGAGACCCAGTACTTC
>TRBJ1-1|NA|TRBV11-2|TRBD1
CASSVPGQGTEAFF
TGTGCCAGCAGCGTACCGGGACAGGGTACTGAAGCTTTCTTT
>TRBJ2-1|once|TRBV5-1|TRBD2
CASSVTSGASNEQFF
TGCGCCAGCAGCGTGACTAGCGGGGCTTCCAATGAGCAGTTCTTC
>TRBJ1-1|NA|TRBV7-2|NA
CASSSHRGAFF
TGTGCCAGCAGCTCACATAGGGGAGCTTTCTTT
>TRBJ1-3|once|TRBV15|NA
CATSRSYSSGNTIYF
TGTGCCACCAGCAGGTCGTATTCCTCTGGAAACACCATATATTTT
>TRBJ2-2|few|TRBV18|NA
CASSPEVEAGELFF
TGTGCCAGCTCACCAGAGGTTGAAGCCGGGGAGCTGTTTTTT
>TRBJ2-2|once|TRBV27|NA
CASSPMNRQTNTGELFF
TGTGCCAGCAGTCCTATGAATCGACAGACGAACACCGGGGAGCTGTTTTTT
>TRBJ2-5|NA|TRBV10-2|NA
CASSEVDRAPQYF
TGCGCCAGCAGTGAGGTGGACAGAGCGCCTCAGTACTTC
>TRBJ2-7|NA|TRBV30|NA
CAWSVYAQGLDEQYF
TGTGCCTGGAGTGTTTATGCCCAGGGGTTGGACGAGCAGTACTTC
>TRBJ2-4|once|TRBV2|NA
CASRRELAKNIQYF
TGTGCCAGCCGCCGAGAGCTAGCCAAAAACATTCAGTACTTC
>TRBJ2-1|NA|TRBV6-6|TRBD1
CASSLSFTEGALAYNEQFF
TGTGCCAGCAGTCTCTCATTTACAGAGGGGGCCCTAGCCTACAATGAGCAGTTCTTC
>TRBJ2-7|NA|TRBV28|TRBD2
CASSAPGLAGFGTYEQYF
TGTGCCAGCAGTGCCCCGGGACTAGCGGGATTTGGGACCTACGAGCAGTACTTC
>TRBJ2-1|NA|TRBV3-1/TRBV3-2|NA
CASSPRDNEQFF
TGTGCCAGCAGCCCGAGAGATAATGAGCAGTTCTTC
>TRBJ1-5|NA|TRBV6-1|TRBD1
CASSEEIGQGSPPQHF
TGTGCCAGCAGTGAAGAAATAGGACAGGGGTCTCCGCCCCAGCATTTT
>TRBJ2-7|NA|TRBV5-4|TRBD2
CASRRDPGTTPEQYF
TGTGCCAGCAGAAGGGACCCCGGGACTACCCCCGAGCAGTACTTC
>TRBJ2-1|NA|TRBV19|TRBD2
CASSIGSGGAAYNEQFF
TGTGCCAGTAGTATTGGGAGCGGGGGGGCCGCTTACAATGAGCAGTTCTTC
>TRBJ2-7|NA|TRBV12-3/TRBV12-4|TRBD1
CASIGDRPYEQYF
TGTGCCAGCATAGGGGACAGACCCTACGAGCAGTACTTC
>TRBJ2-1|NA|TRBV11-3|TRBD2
CASTAPVAGATGYEQFF
TGTGCCAGCACCGCCCCAGTAGCGGGGGCCACCGGGTATGAGCAGTTCTTC
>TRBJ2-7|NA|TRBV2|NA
CASSEPTVFPYEQYF
TGTGCCAGCAGTGAACCAACAGTATTTCCCTACGAGCAGTACTTC
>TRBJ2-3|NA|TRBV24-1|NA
CATRSTAGTVSDTQYF
TGTGCCACCCGATCCACCGCCGGAACAGTTTCAGATACGCAGTATTTT
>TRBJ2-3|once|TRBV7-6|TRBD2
CASSPGSVAGHTQYF
TGTGCCAGCAGCCCTGGTTCGGTAGCGGGACATACGCAGTATTTT